The 20 T cell receptor beta chains in this list originate from one sample, sequenced in a study of blood T cell repertoires in COVID-19. Assay: immunoSEQ multiplex PCR; the TCRdb copy retains only in-frame clones and omits some. The sample includes about 95,000 clones, under 85% seen only once; the top ten take roughly 24%. Sequencing was performed on peripheral blood. The receptors stem from a human donor in a cohort sampled during active COVID-19.

The chain links TRBV19 to TRBJ1-2, with D perhaps TRBD1 (5 bases). The CDR3 has 13 amino acids. The V end lost 6 bases, the J end lost 1 base, and 9 bases lay between the germline ends. The V gene's germline CDR1 is LNHDA and CDR2 SQIVND (reference sequence). The CDR3 DNA reads as TGTGCCAGTAGCGGGGGAGTTAACTATGGCTACACCTTC. Residues: CASSGGVNYGYTF.

The chain couples TRBV29-1 to TRBJ2-3, with TRBD1 identical over 7 bases. This CDR3 has 15 amino acids. V lost 7 bases to trimming and J lost 0 bases; unmatched junction nucleotides: 10. Germline V gene lookup returns CDR1 SQVTM and CDR2 ANQGSEA. The CDR3 DNA follows: TGCAGCGCCAGGGGGAGCGGCCCTAGCACAGATACGCAGTATTTT. This translates into CSARGSGPSTDTQYF.

The gene calls are TRBV27 and TRBJ1-2, with D possibly matching TRBD1 (5 bases). Germline V lookup: CDR1 MNHEY, CDR2 SMNVEV (reference sequence). V dropped 2 bases and J dropped 3 bases, with 13 bases sitting between them. CDR3 size: 15 residues. The CDR3, as DNA: TGTGCCAGCAGTTTACAAATTGGGGGGGACTATGGCTACACCTTC. Residues: CASSLQIGGDYGYTF.

The rearrangement uses TRBV6-5 and TRBJ2-1; the match to TRBD2 covers 10 bases. The CDR3 has 16 amino acids. The J segment lost 6 bases and the V segment lost 4 bases, leaving 9 bases of the junction unmatched. Germline V gene sequence: CDR1 MNHEY, CDR2 SVGAGI. CDR3 sequence reads: CASSFNLAGVGNEQFF. The CDR3, as DNA: TGTGCCAGCAGTTTCAACCTAGCGGGAGTCGGCAATGAGCAGTTCTTC.

In its sample, this clone was seen once. The genes are TRBV4-1 and TRBJ2-4, with 8 bases that match TRBD2. The germline CDR1 and CDR2 sequences are MGHRA and YSYEKL. This CDR3 has 16 residues. The V and J ends lost 0 bases and 3 bases, in that order; junction bases with no gene match: 4. The CDR3 region is CASSQETGGNKNIQYF. The CDR3 nucleotides read TGCGCCAGCAGCCAAGAGACGGGGGGGAACAAAAACATTCAGTACTTC.

This chain connects TRBV19 to TRBJ1-6; tentative D call: TRBD1 (6 bases). The germline gives CDR1 LNHDA, CDR2 SQIVND (reference sequence). V lost 6 bases and J 6 bases, leaving 12 bases between the germline ends. This CDR3 comprises 14 residues. CDR3 sequence (DNA): TGTGCCAGTAGCCAAACAGGGTCTAATTCACCCCTCCACTTT. Its protein product is CASSQTGSNSPLHF. The variable domain in full, completed from reference TRBV19 and TRBJ1-6, reads DGGITQSPKYLFRKEGQNVTLSCEQNLNHDAMYWYRQDPGQGLRLIYYSQIVNDFQKGDIAEGYSVSREKKESFPLTVTSAQKNPTAFYLCASSQTGSNSPLHFGNGTRLTVT.

This chain's CDR3 is CASSDRVAGELFF. The CDR3 bases are TGTGCCAGCAGTGACAGGGTGGCCGGGGAGCTGTTTTTT. The rearrangement uses TRBV2 and TRBJ2-2, with D possibly TRBD1 on 5 matching bases. The length of the CDR3 is 13 residues. V was clipped by 3 bases and J by 6 bases, with 8 bases between them. The germline CDR1 and CDR2 sequences are SNHLY and FYNNEI.

The chain links TRBV5-1 to TRBJ2-2; 9 bases map to TRBD1. From germline, CDR1 is SGHRS and CDR2 YFSETQ. CDR3 size: 17 residues. V shed 2 bases, J shed 4 bases, and the junction held 9 bases outside the gene matches. The CDR3 nucleotides are TGCGCCAGCAGCTTCGATCAGGGACAGGGATCCACCGGGGAGCTGTTTTTT. It encodes CASSFDQGQGSTGELFF.

The chain joins TRBV5-4 to TRBJ2-2; a possible D gene is TRBD1 (5 bases). The germline gives CDR1 SGHNT, CDR2 YYREEE (reference sequence). The CDR3 spans 16 residues. Trimming took off 0 bases at V and 0 bases at J, with 9 bases between the two ends. In DNA form, the CDR3 reads TGTGCCAGCAGCTTGGAAGGCAGGGCGAACACCGGGGAGCTGTTTTTT. This codes for CASSLEGRANTGELFF.

The chain uses TRBV5-4 and TRBJ1-1, with unresolved D. Trimming stripped 0 bases from V and 7 bases from J, with 13 bases between. Germline CDR1 reads SGHNT; CDR2 reads YYREEE (reference sequence). The CDR3 runs 14 residues. CDR3 region: CASSLGSGSGEAFF. CDR3 nucleotides: TGTGCCAGCAGCTTGGGTTCGGGTAGCGGTGAAGCTTTCTTT.

V is TRBV27 and J is TRBJ2-1, with 8 positions matching TRBD2. The CDR3 is 14 residues long. V gave up 7 bases and J gave up 7 bases; unmatched junction bases: 9. Germline values: CDR1 MNHEY, CDR2 SMNVEV (reference sequence). CDR3 in amino acids: CASMEREHLNEQFF. CDR3 nucleotide sequence: TGTGCCAGCATGGAGCGGGAGCATCTTAATGAGCAGTTCTTC.

V gene TRBV7-8 combines with J gene TRBJ1-6; TRBD1 aligns across 10 bases. Per the germline V gene, CDR1 is SGHVS and CDR2 is FQNEAQ. This CDR3 contains 16 residues. J gave up 7 bases and V 2 bases, and 5 bases lay outside the gene matches. The CDR3, as DNA: TGTGCCAGCAGCTTATACATGGGACAGGGGAATTCACCCCTCCACTTT. Translation gives CASSLYMGQGNSPLHF.

The chain uses TRBV7-8 and TRBJ1-2; D unresolved. V dropped 5 bases and J dropped 7 bases, with 11 bases sitting between them. CDR1 and CDR2 (germline): SGHVS, FQNEAQ. This CDR3 has 12 amino acids. CDR3 nucleotide sequence: TGTGCCAGCAGCGGCTCCGAGGCTGGCTACACCTTC. Its protein product is CASSGSEAGYTF.

The rearrangement links TRBV7-6 to TRBJ2-1, with D maybe TRBD1 (8 bases). This CDR3 has 16 residues. Trimming took 5 bases from V and 8 from J, leaving 22 bases between them. In germline, CDR1 is SGHVS, CDR2 FNYEAQ. This chain's CDR3 is CASSVQGAGGSDEQFF. The CDR3 nucleotides are TGTGCCAGCAGCGTCCAGGGGGCTGGCGGGAGCGATGAGCAGTTCTTC.

The V gene is TRBV18, the J gene TRBJ2-5; possibly TRBD1 for D (5 bases). Germline values: CDR1 KGHSH, CDR2 LQKENI. The CDR3 spans 13 residues. V lost 3 bases to trimming and J lost 2 bases, with 7 bases between them. CDR3 residues: CASSPRQQETQYF. In DNA form, the CDR3 reads TGTGCCAGCTCACCCCGACAGCAAGAGACCCAGTACTTC.

This chain uses TRBV3-1 (or the pseudogene TRBV3-2) with TRBJ2-5; 13 bases line up with TRBD2. V was pared by 2 bases and J by 5 bases, with 5 bases of the junction left unmatched. The CDR3 contains 16 residues. CDR1 LGHDT and CDR2 YNNKEL come from the germline V gene (reference sequence). CDR3 sequence: CASSQRTSGSSETQYF. The CDR3 DNA reads as TGTGCCAGCAGCCAAAGGACTAGCGGGAGTTCGGAGACCCAGTACTTC.

V is TRBV10-3 and J is TRBJ2-5; 7 bases map to TRBD2. Germline V CDR1 and CDR2: ENHRY, SYGVKD. The CDR3 loop spans 12 amino acids. V lost 3 bases and J lost 5; bases outside the gene matches: 0. The CDR3 DNA reads TGTGCCATCAGTGACGGGGGGGAGACCCAGTACTTC. Its protein product is CAISDGGETQYF.

The chain recombines TRBV24-1 with TRBJ2-5; tentatively, D is TRBD1 (6 bases). The V and J ends lost 3 bases and 5 bases respectively, with 12 bases between them. The CDR3 spans 14 residues. CDR1 is KGHDR and CDR2 is SFDVKD in the germline V gene. CDR3 sequence: CATSDGTQPETQYF. Here the CDR3 DNA reads TGTGCCACCAGTGATGGGACACAACCGGAGACCCAGTACTTC.

This chain uses TRBV5-1 with TRBJ2-7; perhaps TRBD1 as D (5 bases). The germline CDR1 and CDR2 sequences are SGHRS and YFSETQ. V lost 1 base to trimming and J lost 5 bases, with 13 bases between them. The CDR3 contains 14 residues. The CDR3 DNA sequence: TGCGCCAGCAGCTTGCAGGGCCTGACTGACGAGCAGTACTTC. It encodes CASSLQGLTDEQYF.

The genes are TRBV7-2 and TRBJ2-7, with TRBD1 identical over 8 bases. CDR1 is SGHTA, CDR2 FQGNSA, per germline. V trimming: 5 bases; J trimming: 6 bases; junction bases outside the gene matches: 6. The CDR3 has 13 residues. CDR3 sequence: CASSQRTGFEQYF. The CDR3 nucleotides are TGTGCCAGCAGCCAAAGGACAGGGTTCGAGCAGTACTTC.